These 16 T cell receptor beta chains were sequenced from one sample in a study of blood T cell repertoires in COVID-19. Data came from immunoSEQ multiplex PCR; TCRdb stores just in-frame clones and leaves some out. The sample yields approximately 270,000 clones, 70% to 90% seen once. Sequences were obtained from peripheral blood. The receptors come from a man between 18 and 35 years old with active or convalescent COVID-19.

This chain joins TRBV9 and TRBJ2-3; a weak D match, TRBD2 (5 bases). The CDR3 length is 15 residues. V was shortened by 0 bases and J by 2 bases, with 10 bases between the two germline ends. Germline-derived CDR1 and CDR2 are SGDLS and YYNGEE. For the CDR3, the DNA is TGTGCCAGCAGCGTAGTGGGGAGCCCCACAGATACGCAGTATTTT. Translation: CASSVVGSPTDTQYF.

The chain combines TRBV27 with TRBJ2-7, with D possibly matching TRBD2 (5 bases). CDR3 size: 16 residues. The germline V gene encodes CDR1 MNHEY and CDR2 SMNVEV (reference sequence). V lost 7 bases and J lost 0, with 19 bases in between. In DNA, the CDR3 is TGTGCCAGCACTCCATCGGTGGGAGAGAACTCCTACGAGCAGTACTTC. Protein sequence: CASTPSVGENSYEQYF.

The CDR3 here is CASDKGHPNTEAFF. The CDR3, as DNA: TGTGCTAGCGACAAGGGACACCCGAACACTGAAGCTTTCTTT. The chain uses TRBV12-5 and TRBJ1-1, with D perhaps TRBD1 (6 bases). Germline CDR1 LGHNT, CDR2 FRNRAP. This CDR3 is 14 amino acids long. Trimming took 9 bases from V and 1 from J, leaving 15 bases between them. The full variable domain, with the rest looked up from reference TRBV12-5 and TRBJ1-1, is DARVTQTPRHKVTEMGQEVTMRCQPILGHNTVFWYRQTMMQGLELLAYFRNRAPLDDSGMPKDRFSAEMPDATLATLKIQPSEPRDSAVYFCASDKGHPNTEAFFGQGTRLTVV.

This chain joins TRBV28 and TRBJ2-5; D may be TRBD1 (5 bases). V shed 3 bases and J shed 4 bases, with 15 bases lying between them. This CDR3 spans 15 amino acids. The germline CDR1 and CDR2 sequences are MDHEN and SYDVKM. CDR3 sequence: CASSFDGHPAETQYF. CDR3 nucleotides: TGTGCCAGCAGTTTTGATGGACACCCTGCAGAGACCCAGTACTTC.

The chain carries TRBV5-1 and TRBJ2-2; 9 nucleotides line up with TRBD2. V lost 4 bases, J lost 2 bases, and 6 bases stayed unmatched. Germline V gives CDR1 SGHRS, CDR2 YFSETQ. The CDR3 covers 16 residues. The CDR3 DNA follows: TGCGCCAGCAGCCCTGGACTAGCGATCAACACCGGGGAGCTGTTTTTT. Residues: CASSPGLAINTGELFF.

This clone was picked up one time. The V call is TRBV6-5, the J call TRBJ1-2; 7 bases align to TRBD1. Germline V CDR1 and CDR2: MNHEY, SVGAGI. V shed 6 bases, J shed 10 bases, and the junction held 14 bases outside the gene matches. The CDR3 is 14 amino acids. The CDR3, as DNA: TGTGCCAGCAGGACAGGGAGAGCATCTGTTCTCTACACCTTC. Its translation: CASRTGRASVLYTF.

This sequence joins TRBV2 and TRBJ1-2; D call uncertain. Germline values: CDR1 SNHLY, CDR2 FYNNEI. Trimming removed 5 bases at V and 4 bases at J, with 11 bases between. This CDR3 has 13 amino acids. The CDR3 region is CASSPGLPYGYTF. The CDR3 DNA reads as TGTGCCAGCAGTCCCGGACTGCCCTATGGCTACACCTTC.

The sample holds one count of this clone. The chain is built from TRBV24-1 and TRBJ2-5; 12 bases are shared with TRBD2. Germline CDR1 and CDR2: KGHDR and SFDVKD. Trimming at V came to 2 bases and at J to 1 base, leaving 7 bases not matched to a gene. This CDR3 spans 18 amino acids. The chain's CDR3 is CATSDSSGRARFQETQYF. CDR3 coding DNA: TGTGCCACCAGTGATTCTAGCGGGAGGGCCCGCTTCCAAGAGACCCAGTACTTC.

The chain has TRBV5-1 and TRBJ2-7, with 12 bases matching TRBD2. The V gene end was trimmed by 5 bases and the J gene end by 0 bases; junction bases not matched to a gene: 0. Germline V gene sequence: CDR1 SGHRS, CDR2 YFSETQ. The CDR3 sequence is 14 residues long. CDR3 coding DNA: TGCGCCAGCAGGACTAGCGGGAGCTCCTACGAGCAGTACTTC. Its protein is CASRTSGSSYEQYF.

This clone has just one count. The chain couples TRBV20-1 to TRBJ2-1, with 9 bases that match TRBD2. Germline trimming cut 3 bases from V and 8 bases from J; bases unmatched to any gene: 11. This CDR3 comprises 15 residues. Per the germline V gene, CDR1 is DFQATT and CDR2 is SNEGSKA (reference sequence). CDR3 in amino acids: CSASDSGSSWDEQFF. The CDR3 DNA follows: TGCAGTGCTAGTGATAGCGGGAGTTCTTGGGATGAGCAGTTCTTC.

The chain combines TRBV9 with TRBJ2-5; TRBD2 aligns across 8 bases. The CDR3 is 19 amino acids. Germline values: CDR1 SGDLS, CDR2 YYNGEE. The V and J ends lost 0 bases and 6 bases, in that order; junction bases with no gene match: 19. The CDR3 loop is CASSVGQGIGNSGKQTQYF. The CDR3 DNA is TGTGCCAGCAGCGTAGGGCAGGGAATTGGAAATAGCGGGAAACAGACCCAGTACTTC.

V and J are TRBV4-3 and TRBJ2-7; unclear D gene. From germline, CDR1 is LGHNA and CDR2 YSLEER. The CDR3 sequence is 15 residues long. The ends were cut back, 0 bases at V and 0 bases at J, with 9 bases in the middle. The CDR3 spells CASSQDHASSYEQYF. DNA for the CDR3: TGCGCCAGCAGCCAAGATCATGCTAGCTCCTACGAGCAGTACTTC.

V and J are TRBV5-1 and TRBJ1-1; no clear D. This CDR3 spans 14 amino acids. Germline lookup yields CDR1 SGHRS and CDR2 YFSETQ. V gave up 5 bases and J gave up 0 bases, with 11 bases separating them. CDR3 DNA: TGCGCCAGCAGGGTTACGGGGATGAACACTGAAGCTTTCTTT. Translation: CASRVTGMNTEAFF.

The chain combines TRBV9 with TRBJ1-1, with 7 positions matching TRBD1. Germline lookup yields CDR1 SGDLS and CDR2 YYNGEE. Trimming took 4 bases from V and 1 from J; bases not matched to a gene: 4. The CDR3 consists of 14 residues. This CDR3 reads CASSYGQANTEAFF. The CDR3 coding sequence is TGTGCCAGCAGCTACGGACAGGCGAACACTGAAGCTTTCTTT.

The chain recombines TRBV5-6 with TRBJ2-5; D is ambiguous. The germline V and J ends were trimmed by 4 bases and 2 bases, with 9 bases remaining between them. The V gene's germline CDR1 is SGHDT and CDR2 YYEEEE. The CDR3 consists of 13 residues. The CDR3 region is CASSPSEQETQYF. CDR3 DNA sequence: TGTGCCAGCAGCCCCTCCGAGCAAGAGACCCAGTACTTC.

This rearrangement joins TRBV30 to TRBJ2-1, with a weak D call TRBD2 (7 bases). Germline V gene data show CDR1 as GTSNPN and CDR2 as SVGIG (reference sequence). This CDR3 comprises 20 residues. V was pared by 1 base and J by 5 bases, with 30 bases between. The CDR3 loop is CAWSGFSGRGTNIGDNEQFF. The DNA for the CDR3 is TGTGCCTGGAGTGGTTTTTCTGGGCGGGGGACAAACATTGGCGACAATGAGCAGTTCTTC.